These 18 T cell receptor beta chains were all obtained from the same sample, sequenced in a study of shared clonotypes between healthy human individuals. Sequenced by immunoSEQ multiplex PCR; TCRdb stores in-frame clones only, minus some. This repertoire shows about 1 million clones, around four fifths found once; its top ten account for approximately 1.5%. Sequences were obtained from memory CD4+ T cells sorted from blood. The subset: CD45RA-negative fraction. These TCRs come from a man aged 18-30 years in good health.

This clone turned up a few times. The V and J genes are TRBV30 and TRBJ2-2; 8 nucleotides align to TRBD2. Germline CDR1 and CDR2: GTSNPN and SVGIG (reference sequence). V lost 3 bases and J lost 4; bases outside the gene matches: 1. The CDR3 contains 13 residues. DNA of the CDR3: TGTGCCTGGAGCGGGGGGGGCACCGGGGAGCTGTTTTTT. This translates into CAWSGGGTGELFF.

This chain joins TRBV28 and TRBJ1-6; 8 bases fit TRBD1. Unmatched junction bases numbered 7, after V lost 3 bases and J lost 9 bases. Germline lookup yields CDR1 MDHEN and CDR2 SYDVKM. The CDR3 extends over 15 amino acids. CDR3: CASSFSDRESSPLHF. In nucleotides, the CDR3 is TGTGCCAGCAGTTTCTCGGACAGGGAGTCTTCACCCCTCCACTTT.

The chain is built from TRBV29-1 and TRBJ1-5; 10 bases agree with TRBD1. From germline, CDR1 is SQVTM and CDR2 ANQGSEA. V dropped 7 bases and J dropped 0; count of bases not matched to a gene: 3. This CDR3 is built from 14 residues. The CDR3 DNA reads TGCAGCGCCAGGACAGGGGGTAGCAATCAGCCCCAGCATTTT. It encodes CSARTGGSNQPQHF. Complete variable domain (other parts from reference TRBV29-1 and TRBJ1-5): SAVISQKPSRDICQRGTSLTIQCQVDSQVTMMFWYRQQPGQSLTLIATANQGSEATYESGFVIDKFPISRPNLTFSTLTVSNMSPEDSSIYLCSARTGGSNQPQHFGDGTRLSIL.

This chain joins TRBV19 and TRBJ2-5; D is undetermined. Germline V gene sequence: CDR1 LNHDA, CDR2 SQIVND (reference sequence). This CDR3 has 15 amino acids. V shed 3 bases and J shed 2 bases, with 13 bases lying between them. The CDR3 is CASSIGVGWQETQYF. The CDR3 DNA sequence: TGTGCCAGTAGTATTGGGGTAGGATGGCAAGAGACCCAGTACTTC.

The chain couples TRBV29-1 to TRBJ1-2; tentative D call: TRBD1 (5 bases). The CDR3 is made up of 15 amino acids. The V end lost 4 bases, the J end lost 1 base, and 16 bases lay between the germline ends. Germline V gene sequence: CDR1 SQVTM, CDR2 ANQGSEA. The CDR3 loop reads CSVADGGSLNYGYTF. The DNA for the CDR3 is TGCAGCGTTGCCGATGGGGGGTCCCTTAACTATGGCTACACCTTC.

V gene TRBV19 combines with J gene TRBJ1-5; TRBD1 agrees at 9 bases. The CDR3 length is 17 residues. Unmatched junction bases numbered 14, after V lost 4 bases and J lost 7 bases. Germline V lookup: CDR1 LNHDA, CDR2 SQIVND (reference sequence). CDR3: CASSTLPLTGTGQPQHF. DNA of the CDR3: TGTGCCAGTAGTACCCTTCCCCTAACAGGGACAGGGCAGCCCCAGCATTTT.

The CDR3 loop is CASSPDGTATNSPLHF. For the CDR3, the DNA is TGTGCCAGTAGTCCTGATGGGACAGCCACGAATTCACCCCTCCACTTT. The V gene is TRBV19, the J gene TRBJ1-6; TRBD1 matches 7 bases. Germline trimming cut 5 bases from V and 7 bases from J; bases unmatched to any gene: 11. The CDR3 extends over 16 amino acids. The V gene's germline CDR1 is LNHDA and CDR2 SQIVND (reference sequence).

The chain joins TRBV4-3 to TRBJ2-2; D remains unclear. CDR1 LGHNA and CDR2 YSLEER come from the germline V gene. The CDR3 spans 14 residues. Trimming removed 4 bases at V and 6 bases at J, with 12 bases between. The CDR3 sequence: CASSRSKVPGELFF. In DNA, the CDR3 is TGCGCCAGCAGCCGCTCCAAGGTCCCCGGGGAGCTGTTTTTT.

The V call is TRBV18, the J call TRBJ1-2, with a weak D call TRBD1 (6 bases). Trimming removed 6 bases from V and 8 bases from J, with 16 bases in between. Germline lookup yields CDR1 KGHSH and CDR2 LQKENI. This CDR3 region has 13 residues. CDR3 residues: CASSGASGEGYTF. The CDR3 region has the DNA TGTGCCAGCTCGGGAGCATCAGGGGAGGGCTACACCTTC.

Written as DNA, the CDR3 is TGCGCCAGCAGTGAGAGGCTTTCGGGGGAGCAGTACTTC. Residues: CASSERLSGEQYF. This rearrangement joins TRBV10-1 to TRBJ2-7; maybe TRBD2 (5 bases). This CDR3 spans 13 amino acids. The germline gives CDR1 WNHNN, CDR2 SYGVQD (reference sequence). V was shortened by 2 bases and J by 7 bases, with 12 bases between the two germline ends.

This clone was detected once. The chain recombines TRBV10-2 with TRBJ2-1; D is possibly TRBD2 (7 bases). Between the trimmed V and J ends, which lost 1 base and 5 bases, there was a span of 12 bases. The CDR3 has 15 residues. Germline CDR1 is WSHSY and CDR2 is SAAADI. The CDR3 DNA follows: TGCGCCAGCAGTGAGTGGGGGGGCGGCGACAATGAGCAGTTCTTC. Its translation is CASSEWGGGDNEQFF.

V usage is TRBV7-2 and J usage is TRBJ2-1; D perhaps matches TRBD2 (9 bases). The germline V and J ends were trimmed by 5 bases and 2 bases, with 25 bases remaining between them. The CDR3 runs 19 residues. Germline CDR1 and CDR2: SGHTA and FQGNSA. The DNA for the CDR3 is TGTGCCAGCAGCCCCCCGGGACAGGTAGCGGGAGCCGCCTACAATGAGCAGTTCTTC. Amino acid sequence: CASSPPGQVAGAAYNEQFF.

This chain uses TRBV19 with TRBJ2-7; 8 bases line up with TRBD1. Germline CDR1 and CDR2: LNHDA and SQIVND (reference sequence). Losses at the gene ends were 3 bases for V and 2 bases for J; bases not matched to a gene: 3. This CDR3 comprises 14 residues. The CDR3 loop reads CASSIRGRPYEQYF. The CDR3 DNA reads as TGTGCCAGTAGTATCAGGGGGCGACCCTACGAGCAGTACTTC.

V is TRBV19 and J is TRBJ1-1; TRBD1 aligns across 7 bases. The ends lost 5 bases at V and 9 bases at J; junction bases unmatched: 9. Germline CDR1 LNHDA, CDR2 SQIVND (reference sequence). This CDR3 is 13 amino acids long. CDR3 region: CASSAGQTLQAFF. The DNA for the CDR3 is TGTGCCAGTAGTGCGGGACAGACCCTCCAAGCTTTCTTT.

This rearrangement joins TRBV7-2 to TRBJ2-7; D unclear. V was clipped by 3 bases and J by 2 bases, with 17 bases between them. The germline V gene encodes CDR1 SGHTA and CDR2 FQGNSA. The CDR3 totals 16 residues. CDR3 nucleotide sequence: TGTGCCAGCAGCTTCCAGGTGGGGATACGAACCTACGAGCAGTACTTC. It encodes CASSFQVGIRTYEQYF.

Only a few counts were recorded for this clone. The rearrangement uses TRBV7-2 and TRBJ1-2, with a tentative D call TRBD1 (5 bases). The V end lost 3 bases, the J end lost 5 bases, and 10 bases lay between the germline ends. Germline V gene data show CDR1 as SGHTA and CDR2 as FQGNSA. There are 13 residues in the CDR3. The DNA of the CDR3 is TGTGCCAGCAGCTTTGGGGGGGTATATGGCTACACCTTC. The encoded protein is CASSFGGVYGYTF.

J is TRBJ1-4 and V is TRBV25-1, with a weak D call TRBD1 (5 bases). This CDR3 has 15 amino acids. Germline V gene lookup returns CDR1 MGHDK and CDR2 SYGVNS. V was trimmed by 1 base and J by 6 bases, leaving 12 bases between them. The CDR3 protein is CASSESQVGYEKLFF. The CDR3 DNA reads as TGTGCCAGCAGTGAATCACAGGTGGGGTATGAAAAACTGTTTTTT.

This clone was seen a handful of times. This rearrangement joins TRBV6-5 to TRBJ1-2; D remains ambiguous. CDR1 and CDR2 (germline): MNHEY, SVGAGI. The CDR3 has 15 amino acids. Trimming left V 6 bases short and J 6 bases short, with 20 bases between. The CDR3 DNA reads TGTGCCAGCAGACAAGCCTGGATGGGTCGGGATGGCTACACCTTC. Its translation is CASRQAWMGRDGYTF.